This TCR beta chain was documented in a study of blood T cell repertoires in COVID-19. Overall study context: There were acute and convalescent COVID-19 samples, and they came from the United States, Italy and Spain.

Methods used by the authors: Estimated nucleated cell counts came from reference gene primer amplification. Measured with immunoSEQ multiplex PCR; TCRdb has only the in-frame clones, and not every one. The DNA was the basis for D and trimming; V, J and clone size are from that table. The sample gives 85,000 to 95,000 clones, roughly nine tenths of which show up once; approximately 5.5% is in the top ten. Germline V lookup: CDR1 LGHDT, CDR2 YNNKEL (reference sequence). The V end was cut by 3 bases, the J end by 7 bases, with 9 bases between. CDR3 length: 12 residues. The chain recombines TRBV3-1 (or the pseudogene TRBV3-2) with TRBJ2-5; no reliable D call. Sequences were obtained from peripheral blood. This clonotype was sampled from a woman older than 75 with active COVID-19. The CDR3 DNA is TGTGCCAGCAGCCAGCGAACGGGGACCCAGTACTTC. Translated: CASSQRTGTQYF.